This T cell receptor (beta chain) came from a study of response to subunit inactivated influenza vaccine. TCRdb re-called the RT-PCR reads with MiXCR, one entry per CDR3 protein. Counted here are approximately 170,000 distinct CDR3 sequences, about 12% occurring once; the ten biggest clones make up 29%. This clonotype was observed a handful of times. The CDR3 sequence is 12 residues long. Germline values: CDR1 SEHNR, CDR2 FQNEAQ (reference sequence). V gave up 7 bases and J gave up 7 bases; unmatched junction bases: 3. This same sample was also taken into another study, of T cells expressing NK-cell markers. This second study notes: The authors generated TCR beta cDNA through 5'RACE template switching with UMIs.

The origin of this receptor is a middle-aged man who received an inactivated influenza vaccine. This material consisted of CD8+ T cells sorted from PBMCs, taken about 11 days after vaccination. The rearrangement links TRBV7-9 to TRBJ2-2; TRBD1 matches at 7 bases. This CDR3 reads CASNRDSGELFF. CDR3 nucleotides: TGTGCCAGCAATAGGGACAGCGGGGAGCTGTTTTTT.